This TCR beta chain was captured in a study of T cells in Graves' hyperthyroidism and ophthalmopathy. Study-level information: Initial diagnosis, before any treatment, was when peripheral blood was collected. Regarding the study as a whole: In blood, most of the thyroid clonotypes expanded above 0.001 were also present.

From RNA transcripts, TCR beta CDR3 regions were amplified. The TCR CDR3 first-round RT-PCR relied on the HTBI primer set. TCRdb redid the calling of the multiplex PCR reads with MiXCR, one entry per CDR3 protein. The data show 400,000 to 450,000 distinct CDR3 sequences, with roughly 14% seen just once and less than 15% held by the top ten. In this sample, this clonotype turned up many times. The antigen is undetermined. Each person with ophthalmopathy scored at least 3 on the Clinical Activity Score, reached NOSPECS grade 4 or higher, and had been ill under 3 months. Clinicians diagnosed patients from clinical symptoms, serum thyroxine and TRAb, thyroid ultrasound and orbital computed tomography. Per the germline V gene, CDR1 is DFQATT and CDR2 is SNEGSKA (reference sequence). V lost 2 bases, J lost 3 bases, and 8 bases stayed unmatched. CDR3 length: 15 residues.

The sequence derives from a man aged 18 to 30 with Graves' ophthalmopathy. The V gene is TRBV20-1, the J gene TRBJ2-5; TRBD1 aligns across 8 bases. The sequenced sample was blood. DNA of the CDR3: TGCAGTGCTAGAACGACAGGGGCGGGAAAAGAGACCCAGTACTTC. Translation gives CSARTTGAGKETQYF.